The 4 T cell receptor beta chains given below trace back to one sample, sequenced in a study of shared clonotypes between healthy human individuals. As defined, naive CD8 cells were CD45RO-negative and positively selected for CCR7, with terminally differentiated effector memory CD45RA+ cells excluded. Produced via immunoSEQ multiplex PCR; TCRdb's table is partial and in-frame only. The table shows about 2.2 million clones, with approximately 94% occurring only once. The source material was naive CD8+ T cells from PBMCs. The receptors were gathered from a man between 18 and 35 years old in good health. Some clones in this sample may be carry-over from other donors' samples.

As to this clone: Distinct nucleotide sequences in the sample also encode this CDR3. The chain carries TRBV9 and TRBJ2-5; the D is unclear. The CDR3 has 15 residues. The germline V gene encodes CDR1 SGDLS and CDR2 YYNGEE. Trimming shortened V by 0 bases and J by 2 bases, and 11 bases separated the two germline ends. DNA of the CDR3: TGTGCCAGCAGCGTAGGTGGCGGTCTTCAAGAGACCCAGTACTTC. It is translated as CASSVGGGLQETQYF. The full variable domain, with the rest looked up from reference TRBV9 and TRBJ2-5, is DSGVTQTPKHLITATGQRVTLRCSPRSGDLSVYWYQQSLDQGLQFLIQYYNGEERAKGNILERFSAQQFPDLHSELNLSSLELGDSALYFCASSVGGGLQETQYFGPGTRLLVL.

V and J are TRBV27 and TRBJ2-1; TRBD2 is a possible D gene (6 bases). The germline V gene encodes CDR1 MNHEY and CDR2 SMNVEV (reference sequence). V was shortened by 8 bases and J by 3 bases, with 11 bases between the two germline ends. This CDR3 contains 13 residues. In DNA, the CDR3 is TGTGCCAGCGGGTGGGACTTCTACAATGAGCAGTTCTTC. Its translation: CASGWDFYNEQFF.

This chain joins TRBV27 and TRBJ2-2, with no clear D. Germline V gene lookup returns CDR1 MNHEY and CDR2 SMNVEV (reference sequence). This CDR3 is 13 amino acids long. V was clipped by 2 bases and J by 6 bases, with 7 bases between them. This chain's CDR3 is CASSLGPAGELFF. The CDR3 DNA sequence: TGTGCCAGCAGTTTAGGGCCCGCCGGGGAGCTGTTTTTT.

This chain connects TRBV11-2 to TRBJ2-1, with 8 nucleotides matching TRBD1. Germline V gene sequence: CDR1 SGHAT, CDR2 FQNNGV. The J segment lost 6 bases and the V segment lost 4 bases, leaving 5 bases of the junction unmatched. The CDR3 is made up of 14 amino acids. The CDR3 sequence: CASSSRDRSNEQFF. The CDR3 bases are TGTGCCAGCAGCTCAAGGGACAGGAGCAATGAGCAGTTCTTC. The full variable domain, in which reference TRBV11-2 and TRBJ2-1 provide the parts outside the CDR3, is EAGVAQSPRYKIIEKRQSVAFWCNPISGHATLYWYQQILGQGPKLLIQFQNNGVVDDSQLPKDRFSAERLKGVDSTLKIQPAKLEDSAVYLCASSSRDRSNEQFFGPGTRLTVL.